A selection of T cell receptor beta chains follows, all from one sample in a study of radiotherapy plus CTLA-4 blockade in lung cancer. Profiled with immunoSEQ multiplex PCR; TCRdb holds only in-frame clones, not every one. The table has 81,000 or so clones, around 87% seen once. Sequenced material: peripheral blood, taken from a patient treated with radiotherapy plus ipilimumab. The source of these receptors is a human donor with non-small cell lung cancer who had stable disease on radiotherapy plus ipilimumab. CDR3s include the opening cysteine and the closing phenylalanine or tryptophan. A D gene is named only where the DNA matches it firmly. The size of a clone is reported for some rows only, either as once, few or many, or as a class for expanded clones.

cdr3_length j_call d_call clone_size v_call cdr3_aa cdr3_nt
15 TRBJ2-3 TRBD2 few TRBV6-4 CASSEIAGGTDTQYF TGTGCCAGCAGTGAGATAGCGGGAGGAACAGATACGCAGTATTTT
15 TRBJ2-3 - - TRBV27 CASTLGAVHTDTQYF TGTGCCAGCACCTTAGGAGCGGTACACACAGATACGCAGTATTTT
14 TRBJ2-7 - - TRBV27 CASSSGMISYEQYF TGTGCCAGCAGTTCCGGGATGATCTCCTACGAGCAGTACTTC
22 TRBJ1-6 - once TRBV27 CASSFSGGIGVGVRSYNSPLHF TGTGCCAGCAGTTTCAGCGGCGGGATCGGGGTGGGGGTACGCTCCTATAATTCACCCCTCCACTTT
15 TRBJ2-3 - few TRBV2 CASRKGGSGTDTQYF TGTGCCAGCAGGAAGGGGGGCAGTGGCACAGATACGCAGTATTTT
16 TRBJ2-5 - - TRBV7-7 CASSLDAGGSSETQYF TGTGCCAGCAGCTTAGACGCTGGGGGTTCATCAGAGACCCAGTACTTC
18 TRBJ2-5 TRBD2 - TRBV7-3 CASSGVGLAGGRRETQYF TGTGCCAGCAGCGGCGTGGGACTAGCGGGAGGGCGGCGGGAGACCCAGTACTTC
13 TRBJ2-1 TRBD2 - TRBV7-2 CASSFKRGEEQFF TGTGCCAGCAGCTTCAAGCGGGGGGAGGAGCAGTTCTTC
17 TRBJ2-5 TRBD2 - TRBV28 CASSPPPGLGVRETQYF TGTGCCAGCAGTCCCCCTCCGGGACTAGGGGTTCGAGAGACCCAGTACTTC
17 TRBJ1-1 TRBD1 - TRBV5-1 CASSLQGTGRMNTEAFF TGCGCCAGCAGCTTGCAGGGGACAGGGAGGATGAACACTGAAGCTTTCTTT
17 TRBJ1-4 - few TRBV6-1 CASSELGLGTTNEKLFF TGTGCCAGCAGTGAACTGGGCCTTGGGACAACTAATGAAAAACTGTTTTTT
17 TRBJ1-2 - - TRBV5-4 CASSSRVGDRRDYGYTF TGTGCCAGCAGCTCCCGCGTTGGGGACCGGAGGGACTATGGCTACACCTTC
13 TRBJ2-1 - - TRBV18 CASSPSLYNEQFF TGTGCCAGCTCACCGTCACTTTACAATGAGCAGTTCTTC
19 TRBJ1-5 - - TRBV28 CASSLAGKIAGYSNQPQHF TGTGCCAGCAGTTTAGCAGGGAAAATAGCGGGATATAGCAATCAGCCCCAGCATTTT
14 TRBJ1-2 - - TRBV10-3 CAISEWDGNYGYTF TGTGCCATCAGTGAATGGGATGGTAACTATGGCTACACCTTC
16 TRBJ1-2 - once TRBV30 CAWSQVSPFGLYGYTF TGTGCCTGGAGTCAGGTGTCACCCTTTGGACTCTATGGCTACACCTTC
13 TRBJ2-1 - few TRBV4-2 CASSQFLGNEQFF TGTGCCAGCAGCCAATTCTTGGGGAATGAGCAGTTCTTC
14 TRBJ2-5 TRBD2 - TRBV5-1 CASSKTSGQETQYF TGCGCCAGCAGCAAGACTAGCGGCCAAGAGACCCAGTACTTC
14 TRBJ2-2 - once TRBV5-4 CASSFPGNTGELFF TGTGCCAGCAGCTTCCCAGGAAACACCGGGGAGCTGTTTTTT
17 TRBJ2-2 TRBD1 - TRBV4-1 CASSQDRGVRVTGELFF TGCGCCAGCAGCCAGGACAGGGGGGTTCGTGTCACCGGGGAGCTGTTTTTT
13 TRBJ1-6 - - TRBV6-1 CASTGIYNSPLHF TGTGCCAGCACGGGAATCTATAATTCACCCCTCCACTTT
16 TRBJ2-7 TRBD2 - TRBV7-2 CASSSTLAGGVYEQYF TGTGCCAGCAGCTCCACCCTAGCGGGGGGGGTCTACGAGCAGTACTTC
15 TRBJ2-1 - few TRBV19 CASISGGTGRNEQFF TGTGCCAGTATTTCCGGGGGAACAGGGCGCAATGAGCAGTTCTTC
18 TRBJ2-5 - few TRBV5-4 CASSLVGWGSTSQETQYF TGTGCCAGCAGCTTGGTAGGCTGGGGCAGTACGTCCCAAGAGACCCAGTACTTC
13 TRBJ2-7 - - TRBV23-1 CASSRKGSYEQYF TGCGCCAGCAGTCGAAAGGGATCCTACGAGCAGTACTTC
14 TRBJ1-2 - - TRBV11-2 CASSPQSLVYGYTF TGTGCCAGCAGCCCCCAGTCCCTTGTCTATGGCTACACCTTC
13 TRBJ1-5 - - TRBV5-8 CASSLELFQPQHF TGTGCCAGCAGCTTGGAGTTATTTCAGCCCCAGCATTTT
19 TRBJ2-1 - - TRBV11-3 CASSLEGWGQAARGNEQFF TGTGCCAGCAGCTTAGAGGGGTGGGGGCAGGCGGCCCGGGGCAATGAGCAGTTCTTC
16 TRBJ2-3 - - TRBV5-6 CASSPRDSRVTDTQYF TGTGCCAGCAGCCCGAGGGACTCTCGCGTCACAGATACGCAGTATTTT
12 TRBJ1-2 TRBD1 medium-sized TRBV29-1 CSVEDGTGPYTF TGCAGCGTTGAAGACGGGACAGGGCCGTACACCTTC
15 TRBJ2-1 TRBD2 - TRBV27 CASSFILAGEGKQFF TGTGCCAGCAGTTTCATACTAGCGGGAGAGGGCAAGCAGTTCTTC
15 TRBJ2-7 - - TRBV7-2 CASSPSGGAQYEQYF TGTGCCAGCAGCCCAAGTGGAGGGGCGCAGTACGAGCAGTACTTC
13 TRBJ2-5 - - TRBV27 CAGSPQGQETQYF TGTGCCGGCAGTCCACAGGGCCAAGAGACCCAGTACTTC
14 TRBJ2-3 - - TRBV2 CASSSGRLGDTQYF TGTGCCAGCAGTTCAGGTCGACTTGGCGATACGCAGTATTTT
13 TRBJ1-2 - once TRBV11-2 CASSARWGYGYTF TGTGCCAGCAGCGCGAGGTGGGGCTATGGCTACACCTTC
14 TRBJ1-3 - - TRBV5-6 CASSLVGRGTTIYF TGTGCCAGCAGCTTGGTGGGCAGGGGAACGACCATATATTTT
16 TRBJ1-3 - - TRBV7-2 CASSPSMASSGNTIYF TGTGCCAGCAGCCCATCCATGGCGAGCTCTGGAAACACCATATATTTT
18 TRBJ2-7 TRBD2 - TRBV9 CASSVGLGTSGRSGEQYF TGTGCCAGCAGCGTAGGTCTAGGGACTAGCGGGAGGAGTGGCGAGCAGTACTTC
14 TRBJ2-2 - - TRBV5-4 CASSLVGYTGELFF TGTGCCAGCAGCTTGGTAGGGTATACCGGGGAGCTGTTTTTT
13 TRBJ1-2 TRBD1 - TRBV9 CASSDGQEGGYTF TGTGCCAGCAGCGACGGACAGGAGGGTGGCTACACCTTC
17 TRBJ2-3 - - TRBV4-2 CASSHPPGTGTTDTQYF TGTGCCAGCAGCCACCCCCCCGGGACTGGAACCACAGATACGCAGTATTTT
11 TRBJ2-7 - once TRBV30 CAWSLGYEQYF TGTGCCTGGAGTTTGGGCTACGAGCAGTACTTC
15 TRBJ2-5 - few TRBV6-1 CASSGEAGSQETQYF TGTGCCAGCAGTGGGGAAGCGGGCTCCCAAGAGACCCAGTACTTC
13 TRBJ2-2 - - TRBV9 CASSVGTTGELFF TGTGCCAGCAGCGTAGGAACTACCGGGGAGCTGTTTTTT
13 TRBJ2-1 - - TRBV7-2 CASSLSDYNEQFF TGTGCCAGCAGCTTATCGGACTATAATGAGCAGTTCTTC
15 TRBJ2-5 - once TRBV7-9 CASSPPEVAQETQYF TGTGCCAGCAGCCCGCCCGAGGTCGCGCAAGAGACCCAGTACTTC
15 TRBJ2-7 - - TRBV28 CASSDISSRRDEQYF TGTGCCAGCAGCGATATCTCCTCTCGGCGCGACGAGCAGTACTTC
16 TRBJ2-2 TRBD2 - TRBV2 CASSASGGALGGELFF TGTGCCAGCAGTGCTAGCGGGGGGGCCCTGGGCGGGGAGCTGTTTTTT
17 TRBJ1-2 TRBD1 once TRBV5-1 CASSYPTGQGADYGYTF TGCGCCAGCAGCTACCCGACCGGGCAGGGGGCAGACTATGGCTACACCTTC